Below, one T cell receptor beta chain is given with its context. Its specific antigen is unknown. Per-nucleotide qualities are absent, and no much larger clonotype sits a single base away. The library was prepared using the immunoSEQ multiplex PCR assay. For the multiplex PCR, a mixture combining 60 forward primers for TCR Vbeta segments and 13 reverse primers for TCR Jbeta segments was used. The CDR3 region of rearranged TCR beta genes was amplified from genomic DNA by a multiplex PCR assay. The amplified TCR beta libraries were sequenced on the Illumina HiSeq System as 87-base-pair reads. On the authors' methods: A later analysis tallied 75 million to 95 million unique TCR beta chains across the 610 or so repertoires, and roughly 11 million of those chains were shared by two or more donors. Raw reads were error-corrected and collapsed into unique sequences with a nearest-neighbor algorithm that merged closely related sequences to remove PCR and sequencing errors. To assign V, D and J gene segments, CDR3 sequences were aligned to IMGT reference sequences. For a sequence to be retained, a match of at least six nucleotides was required to both a V gene segment and a J gene segment. Rearrangements were called productive when the CDR3 lacked stop codons and stayed in frame with V and J; all others were non-productive. Following IMGT convention, CDR3 was defined as the stretch from the second conserved V-encoded cysteine to the conserved J-encoded phenylalanine. Sequences without an unambiguous match to a single V gene segment were excluded from the earlier analysis of almost 600 of the donors. In an earlier analysis of approximately 610 of the donors, V segments were called functional above 56.7% productive rearrangements and were called segregating when the between-donor standard deviation exceeded 5%. A statistical classification framework was built for diagnosing cytomegalovirus status from the catalog of TCR beta chain sequences. V and J gene assignment, in a later analysis, came from comparing TCR nucleotide sequences with IMGT/GENE-DB human TR gene sequences. The TCRdist pipeline was used in a later analysis to assign CDR3 sequences and most-parsimonious VDJ recombination scenarios. In a later analysis, each TCR beta chain was defined by its CDR3 amino acid sequence together with its V-gene family, and reads lacking a unique V-gene family were excluded. To address suspected cross-contamination and a sequencing artifact, a later analysis removed over 500 highly shared, low-generation-probability nucleotide sequences. A later analysis calculated a clonal expansion index for each public chain from normalized within-repertoire ranks of inferred template counts. A later analysis computed generation probabilities with a VDJ recombination model fitted to out-of-frame rearrangements, and checked the results against IGoR. Hypergeometric tests were used in a later analysis to score TCR-TCR, TCR-HLA and TCR-CMV co-occurrence, with a repertoire-size bias correction applied to the TCR pairs. A later analysis estimated false discovery rates by permuting HLA or CMV assignments 20 times. In a later analysis, co-occurring TCRs were grouped using DBSCAN, with TCRdist sequence similarity added in when clustering inside HLA-allele-positive subsets. For co-occurrence clustering, repertoires with fewer than 30,000 or more than 120,000 public chains were excluded, along with a handful of repertoires with anomalous nucleotide sharing. As stored in TCRdb, this immuneACCESS dataset retains in-frame rearrangements with V and J assigned. A fraction of the clones does not appear; measured against another copy, unresolved V genes explain less than half of the discrepancy, and the remainder lacks a known reason. For V, J and clone size, that table is used; D and trimming come from the DNA. Within this sample are around 110,000 clones, with 65% to 80% of them counted one time only. The ten largest clones represent 4.2% of the sample.

The cohort consisted of 600 to 700 healthy bone marrow donors. All cohort members were sampled while nominally healthy, although unrecorded immune exposures were likely present. The donor tested CMV seronegative and was one of the 352 seronegative cohort members. A peripheral blood sample was provided by each donor, and peripheral blood mononuclear cells were used for TCR beta sequencing. Genomic DNA was extracted from the blood cell samples with the Qiagen DNeasy Blood Extraction Kit. As encoded in the germline V gene, CDR1 is MNHEY while CDR2 is SVGAGI. The CDR3 spans 13 residues, from the cysteine through the phenylalanine. The DNA shown is the 39-base CDR3, in frame from base 1. The data originate from a study of cytomegalovirus exposure and HLA in healthy donors (dated by TCRdb to 2016 to 2017). General notes on the study: In an earlier analysis of roughly 590 of the donors, about 260 Gb of sequence data and 117 million unique TCR beta sequences from roughly 180 million T cells were reported. About 280 gigabases of sequencing data and around 85 million unique TCR sequences made up an early release that covered some 640 HLA-typed donors. Among the roughly 410 genotyped donors, around 81% belonged to the genetic ancestry cluster associated with self-reported Caucasian donors. The aim of the study was to test whether cataloging public T cell receptors could identify signatures of past pathogen exposure. The study profiled the T cell repertoires of 500 to 800 subjects by immunosequencing and related them to cytomegalovirus serostatus. In addition to the first cohort of approximately 670 subjects, a separate validation cohort of some 120 different subjects was used. The study combined high-throughput TCR immunosequencing, statistical association of individual TCRs with disease status, and machine learning to predict cytomegalovirus infection status. A later analysis re-analyzed previously published TCR beta repertoires from about 600 donors and added high-resolution HLA genotyping to study TCR occurrence patterns. Rather than drawing on any new phenotypic data, the later analysis identified candidate immune exposures from TCR beta sequences and the way those sequences occurred across donors. To decide whether each TCR beta V gene segment behaved as functional or pseudogenic, an earlier analysis of over 500 of the donors relied on high-throughput TCR beta sequencing. Donor age, sex, ethnicity and CMV serostatus were collected together with the repertoire data. In a later genetic analysis, genome-wide SNP genotypes for about 65% of the roughly 670 donors were used, and that subset was treated as a discovery cohort. Every repertoire in the discovery cohort had been generated on one and the same sequencing platform. HLA typing covered class I and class II loci at four-digit resolution. Typing coverage varied by locus: about 629-630 donors for A, B, C, DRB1 and DQB1; some 520 for DQA1; about 590 for DPA1; 400 to 480 for DPB1. Five DR-DQ haplotypes were treated as single units for association and clustering because of strong linkage in the cohort. Among some 410 genotyped donors of the cohort, an average of roughly 240,000 unique TCR beta nucleotide sequences were sequenced per donor, roughly 18% of them non-productive.

The paper's findings and limits, for the study overall: Three of the identified cytomegalovirus-associated TCR beta chains were confirmed in vitro to be specific for cytomegalovirus antigens. In both the original and validation cohorts, the classifier was reported to diagnose cytomegalovirus status with high specificity and sensitivity. HLA typing was unavailable for some donors at each locus, so association tests used only the typed subset. The sequencing pipeline was judged likely to have produced a cluster of highly shared sequence variants as a technical artifact. Seventeen rarely observed V segments, including chromosome 9 orphons, were excluded from the earlier analysis of 550 to 700 of the donors because counts were too low. In a later analysis, the rate of TCR association differed among HLA loci, with DRB1 alleles having the most associated TCRs and HLA-C alleles having the fewest. A further reported finding was that TCR beta sequences accurately predicted the HLA-A and HLA-B alleles for most subjects in the first cohort. A total of fewer than 200 TCR beta chains were listed by the study as associated with cytomegalovirus. In a later analysis, most CMV-associated TCR beta chains were found to appear HLA-restricted, with HLA associations seemingly driven largely by CMV exposure. The presence/absence analyses assumed that sequencing depth was roughly uniform across donors, and that assumption may not be true. According to the authors, the approach could potentially be generalized to other disease states and immunological phenotypes. The cohort was sequenced for TCR beta chains only, and without alpha or paired-chain data the features that could be detected were limited. Broadly in line with IMGT annotations, most TCR beta V segments showed up in productive rearrangements about 87% or about 30% of the time in an earlier analysis of around 550 of the donors. According to a later genetic analysis, donors in an Asian-associated ancestry cluster had fewer N-insertions in productive TCRs than the approximately 650-donor mean. A later analysis found that HLA-associated TCR beta chains were more clonally expanded and had lower generation probabilities than equally common non-associated chains. In a later analysis, 15,000 to 20,000 TCR beta sequences were associated with specific HLA alleles at a false discovery rate of 0.05. Because the 87-base-pair reads could not distinguish some IMGT-functional V segments, including TRBV6-2 and TRBV6-3, those segments were excluded. Linkage disequilibrium might explain the correlated functional status among segregating V segments, but an unknown experimental factor could not be excluded. An association between a missense DCLRE1C variant and V-gene and J-gene trimming of TCR beta chains was found in a later genetic analysis and replicated in an independent cohort. The only immune exposure information available for the cohort was CMV serostatus. When HLA alleles, especially DR and DQ, strongly co-occurred, attributing TCR associations to individual alleles was difficult. Several of the top co-occurrence clusters appeared to be linked to parvovirus B19, influenza, CMV and Epstein-Barr virus, according to a later analysis. Most TCR sequences were seen in very few donors, while some public TCRs were found in many individuals.

This clonotype was obtained from a male donor in good health and CMV-seronegative. The sequence is built from TRBV6-5 and TRBJ2-5; TRBD2 is perhaps the D gene, given 5 matching bases. TRBJ2-7 explains the end of the DNA better; the J call may be wrong. Material for sequencing was PBMCs. The bases read TGTGCCAGCAGAGCTTCGGGGTTTAACGAGCAGTACTTC. It translates to CASRASGFNEQYF.